These T cell receptor beta chains were read from a single sample in a study of cytomegalovirus exposure and HLA in healthy donors. Repertoires were generated with immunoSEQ multiplex PCR, while TCRdb's copy carries only in-frame clones and drops some. The sample carries 60,000 to 90,000 clones, 70% recorded once. Sequenced sample: PBMCs. The receptor source for this set is a woman aged 50 to 60 in good health and CMV-seropositive. The CDR3 runs from the conserved cysteine through the conserved F or W. D genes are given only for firm matches. Only part of the rows carry a size: once, few, many, or a class if the clone is expanded.

- | TRBD1 | TRBJ1-2 | TRBV6-1 | CASKPGTANYGYTF | TGTGCCAGCAAACCGGGGACAGCGAACTATGGCTACACCTTC
- | TRBD2 | TRBJ2-6 | TRBV30 | CAWSDPLGSGRQYGANVLTF | TGTGCCTGGAGTGACCCTCTGGGTAGCGGGAGGCAATATGGGGCCAACGTCCTGACTTTC
- | - | TRBJ2-7 | TRBV27 | CASSLGGTVTYEQYF | TGTGCCAGCAGTTTAGGGGGGACAGTTACCTACGAGCAGTACTTC
- | - | TRBJ1-4 | TRBV28 | CASSLNAGRSTNEKLFF | TGTGCCAGCAGTTTAAATGCCGGCAGGTCAACTAATGAAAAACTGTTTTTT
- | TRBD2 | TRBJ2-1 | TRBV30 | CAWSRSGKYNEQFF | TGTGCCTGGAGTAGGAGCGGGAAGTACAATGAGCAGTTCTTC
- | TRBD2 | TRBJ2-1 | TRBV9 | CASSARLAGNEQFF | TGTGCCAGCAGCGCGCGACTAGCGGGCAATGAGCAGTTCTTC
- | TRBD1 | TRBJ1-2 | TRBV2 | CASILRGQAYGYTF | TGTGCCAGCATCCTAAGGGGACAGGCCTATGGCTACACCTTC
- | - | TRBJ2-2 | TRBV21-1 | CASSSPSQGAGELFF | TGTGCCAGCAGCTCTCCCTCACAGGGAGCCGGGGAGCTGTTTTTT
- | - | TRBJ2-6 | TRBV12-2 | CASRLRYSGPPHSGANVLTF | TGTGCAAGTCGCTTAAGGTATTCAGGTCCCCCCCACTCTGGGGCCAACGTCCTGACTTTC
- | TRBD1 | TRBJ1-3 | TRBV5-1 | CASSPQGGSRDTIYF | TGCGCCAGCAGCCCTCAAGGGGGCAGTCGTGACACCATATATTTT
- | - | TRBJ1-2 | TRBV5-6 | CANSLRTPNYGYTF | TGTGCCAACAGCTTGCGGACACCTAACTATGGCTACACCTTC
- | - | TRBJ1-2 | TRBV5-1 | CASSLADSNYGYTF | TGCGCCAGCAGCTTGGCCGACAGTAACTATGGCTACACCTTC
few | - | TRBJ1-6 | TRBV2 | CASADRLGNSPLHF | TGTGCCAGCGCTGACAGGCTGGGGAATTCACCCCTCCACTTT
- | TRBD2 | TRBJ2-3 | TRBV30 | CAWGLAGGPDTQYF | TGTGCCTGGGGACTAGCGGGAGGCCCAGATACGCAGTATTTT
- | - | TRBJ1-4 | TRBV5-5 | CASRVTATNEKLFF | TGTGCCAGCAGGGTGACTGCAACTAATGAAAAACTGTTTTTT
once | - | TRBJ2-7 | TRBV4-3 | CASSQDARVGYEQYF | TGCGCCAGCAGCCAAGATGCCAGGGTAGGCTACGAGCAGTACTTC
few | - | TRBJ2-5 | TRBV2 | CASRADGGTQYF | TGTGCCAGCAGGGCCGACGGGGGGACCCAGTACTTC
- | TRBD2 | TRBJ2-7 | TRBV5-4 | CASSLVGTRNEQYF | TGTGCCAGCAGCTTGGTCGGGACTAGGAACGAGCAGTACTTC
few | - | TRBJ2-1 | TRBV28 | CASSQIVREQFF | TGTGCCAGCAGTCAAATAGTCCGGGAGCAGTTCTTC
- | - | TRBJ1-1 | TRBV5-4 | CASSLMGLEGAFF | TGTGCCAGCAGCTTGATGGGGCTAGAAGGAGCTTTCTTT
- | TRBD2 | TRBJ2-3 | TRBV4-3 | CASSQDVAGGPYTQYF | TGCGCCAGCAGCCAAGATGTTGCGGGGGGGCCCTATACGCAGTATTTT
once | TRBD1 | TRBJ1-2 | TRBV18 | CASSPALDRENYGYTF | TGTGCCAGCTCACCGGCCTTGGACAGGGAAAACTATGGCTACACCTTC
- | TRBD1 | TRBJ1-1 | TRBV19 | CASSMTGMIAEAFF | TGTGCCAGTAGTATGACAGGGATGATCGCTGAAGCTTTCTTT
few | - | TRBJ2-3 | TRBV11-2 | CASRTGVADTQYF | TGTGCCAGCAGGACGGGAGTTGCAGATACGCAGTATTTT
- | - | TRBJ1-1 | TRBV2 | CASSDRALMNTEAFF | TGTGCCAGCAGTGACAGGGCCCTAATGAACACTGAAGCTTTCTTT
- | - | TRBJ2-3 | TRBV7-8 | CASSLRTKAIDTQYF | TGTGCCAGCAGCTTACGGACTAAGGCAATCGATACGCAGTATTTT
- | - | TRBJ1-2 | TRBV10-3 | CAISEDGAVGYTF | TGTGCCATCAGTGAGGACGGAGCAGTGGGCTACACCTTC
- | TRBD2 | TRBJ2-2 | TRBV4-2 | CASSLEAGDGELFF | TGTGCCAGCAGCCTCGAAGCGGGGGACGGGGAGCTGTTTTTT
once | - | TRBJ2-1 | TRBV29-1 | CSAILLVNEQFF | TGCAGCGCTATTCTACTAGTCAACGAGCAGTTCTTC
- | - | TRBJ1-5 | TRBV2 | CASSENTAGQPQHF | TGTGCCAGCAGTGAAAACACGGCGGGGCAGCCCCAGCATTTT
- | TRBD1 | TRBJ2-3 | TRBV6-1 | CASRKTGVFTDTQYF | TGTGCCAGCAGGAAGACAGGGGTCTTCACAGATACGCAGTATTTT
- | TRBD2 | TRBJ2-1 | TRBV5-5 | CASSSGTTGYYNEQFF | TGTGCCAGCAGCTCGGGGACTACCGGATACTACAATGAGCAGTTCTTC
- | TRBD2 | TRBJ2-1 | TRBV9 | CASSVLAGNSYNEQFF | TGTGCCAGCAGCGTCCTAGCGGGCAACTCCTACAATGAGCAGTTCTTC
- | - | TRBJ1-2 | TRBV6-4 | CASSDSSGAGYTF | TGTGCCAGCAGTGACAGCAGTGGGGCTGGCTACACCTTC
- | - | TRBJ2-3 | TRBV5-1 | CASSFDQTRGDTQYF | TGCGCCAGCAGCTTTGACCAGACCCGCGGAGATACGCAGTATTTT
- | - | TRBJ2-1 | TRBV5-1 | CASSRDSPKQFF | TGCGCCAGCAGCCGCGACAGCCCGAAGCAGTTCTTC
- | - | TRBJ2-1 | TRBV4-3 | CASSQAVPYNEQFF | TGCGCCAGCAGCCAGGCCGTTCCCTACAATGAGCAGTTCTTC
- | - | TRBJ1-5 | TRBV6-5 | CASSLGRSSNQPQHF | TGTGCCAGCAGTTTAGGCAGGTCTAGCAATCAGCCCCAGCATTTT
many | - | TRBJ1-2 | TRBV7-8 | CASSLVYTGTHGYTF | TGTGCCAGCAGCTTAGTCTATACAGGGACCCATGGCTACACCTTC
- | - | TRBJ2-7 | TRBV11-2 | CASSLGLVFVSTRQYF | TGTGCCAGCAGCTTAGGACTGGTCTTTGTCTCTACGAGGCAGTACTTC
- | TRBD2 | TRBJ2-3 | TRBV4-1 | CASSREGDLGLAGRSQYF | TGCGCCAGCAGCCGAGAGGGGGACTTGGGACTAGCGGGCCGCTCGCAGTATTTT
few | - | TRBJ2-4 | TRBV10-1 | CASSEFDSPQDIQYF | TGCGCCAGCAGTGAGTTCGACAGCCCGCAGGACATTCAGTACTTC
many | TRBD2 | TRBJ2-1 | TRBV5-5 | CASSLEAGGWNEQFF | TGTGCCAGCAGCTTGGAGGCGGGAGGGTGGAATGAGCAGTTCTTC
- | - | TRBJ2-7 | TRBV27 | CASSLVSSKYEQYF | TGTGCCAGCAGTTTAGTTTCTAGCAAATACGAGCAGTACTTC
- | TRBD2 | TRBJ2-7 | TRBV4-3 | CASSQLSSGGSYEQYF | TGCGCCAGCAGCCAGCTGTCTAGCGGGGGCTCCTACGAGCAGTACTTC
few | - | TRBJ1-1 | TRBV29-1 | CSVDGSGSYTEAFF | TGCAGCGTTGATGGGTCAGGGTCCTACACTGAAGCTTTCTTT
- | - | TRBJ1-4 | TRBV13 | CASSLGQGTNEKLFF | TGTGCCAGCAGCTTAGGGCAGGGAACTAATGAAAAACTGTTTTTT
once | - | TRBJ2-7 | TRBV6-5 | CASSYSLPDSPYEQYF | TGTGCCAGCAGTTACTCCCTCCCGGACTCCCCCTACGAGCAGTACTTC
- | - | TRBJ2-1 | TRBV7-8 | CASSLGEVYNEQFF | TGTGCCAGCAGCTTGGGGGAGGTATACAATGAGCAGTTCTTC
- | TRBD2 | TRBJ2-2 | TRBV6-1 | CASTERENTGELFF | TGTGCCAGCACTGAGCGGGAGAACACCGGGGAGCTGTTTTTT
few | - | TRBJ1-4 | TRBV4-1 | CASSQPLYATNEKLFF | TGCGCCAGCAGCCAGCCGCTCTACGCAACTAATGAAAAACTGTTTTTT